The subject of this entry is one T cell receptor (beta chain). The antigen remains undetermined. TCR cDNA, made by 5'RACE template switching, carried an added universal primer site and UMIs. TCRdb recomputed calls from the 5' RACE reads with MiXCR, one row per CDR3 protein. The data contain just under 30,000 distinct CDR3 sequences, over 4.5% of them singletons. The source of the sample is a study of T cells after yellow fever vaccination. Overall study findings and caveats: A small proportion of clonotypes was detected in both the CD4 and CD8 compartments. Peaking on day 5 versus 15, the secondary response was faster but weaker. FACS-sorted repertoires could harbor abundant contaminating bulk-population clonotypes.

This CDR3 has 12 residues. CDR1 and CDR2 (germline): SGHTA, FQGNSA. Unmatched junction bases numbered 6, after V lost 11 bases and J lost 6 bases. The sample here was CD8+ T cells sorted from PBMCs, taken 10 days after the yellow fever booster vaccination. The chain recombines TRBV7-2 with TRBJ2-2, with 7 bases lining up with TRBD2. This receptor was taken from a man aged 25-45 years who received the YFV17D yellow fever vaccine. CDR3 amino acids: CAGGGISGELFF. CDR3 bases: TGTGCCGGGGGGGGGATCTCCGGGGAGCTGTTTTTT.